This TCR beta chain comes out of a study of blood T cell repertoires in COVID-19. The CDR3 loop spans 15 amino acids. Trimming shortened V by 3 bases and J by 2 bases, and 11 bases separated the two germline ends. Germline V gives CDR1 SGHTA, CDR2 FQGNSA. The method was immunoSEQ multiplex PCR; TCRdb's version includes in-frame clones alone and lacks a portion of them. In the table there are fewer than 450,000 clones, 70% to 90% of which are singletons. The receptor was derived from a woman aged 40 to 55 with acute COVID-19. V and J are TRBV7-2 and TRBJ1-3; possible D gene TRBD1, 5 bases. The sequencing input was PBMCs or T cells enriched from blood (not recorded which). The CDR3 nucleotides read TGTGCCAGCAGCTTTAGTCCAGGGCCTGGAAACACCATATATTTT. This translates into CASSFSPGPGNTIYF.